Listed here are 16 T cell receptor beta chains from one sample, sequenced in a study of regulatory T cells in long-lasting Graves disease. CDR3-region Arm-PCR and iRepertoire HTBI primers produced the TCR beta libraries. MiXCR, run by TCRdb on the multiplex PCR reads, gives a single entry per CDR3 protein. Of 400,000 to 450,000 distinct CDR3 sequences listed, 15% are singletons. Time point here: newly diagnosed GD, antithyroid drugs for less than 3 months. RNA extracted from PBMCs served as the sequencing template. These records were also assigned to another study, of T cells in Graves' hyperthyroidism and ophthalmopathy.

The sequenced sample was peripheral blood mononuclear cells (PBMCs), obtained at new diagnosis, from a patient treated with antithyroid drugs. Receptor source: a woman in her 30s with Graves disease.

This clonotype was observed at least ten times. The chain has TRBV11-2 and TRBJ1-1, with D hard to call. Germline V gene lookup returns CDR1 SGHAT and CDR2 FQNNGV. This CDR3 has 17 residues. With 1 base removed from V and 0 bases from J, the gap between germline ends came to 15 bases. The CDR3 coding sequence is TGTGCCAGCAGCTTAGCCGGACGCACGCAGATGAACACTGAAGCTTTCTTT. Amino acid sequence: CASSLAGRTQMNTEAFF.

This clonotype was detected a few times. The genes are TRBV12-3 or TRBV12-4 and TRBJ1-3; weak D call: TRBD1 (5 bases). This CDR3 region has 15 residues. V lost 3 bases to trimming and J lost 2 bases, with 11 bases between them. CDR3 residues: CASSFAGATGNTIYF. The CDR3 region has the DNA TGTGCCAGCAGTTTTGCTGGGGCGACTGGAAACACCATATATTTT.

The chain joins TRBV10-3 to TRBJ1-6; no firm D call. CDR3 size: 10 residues. Germline CDR1 reads ENHRY; CDR2 reads SYGVKD. V was trimmed by 8 bases and J by 9 bases, leaving 5 bases between them. The CDR3 reads CAIGVSPLHF. The CDR3 region has the DNA TGTGCCATCGGGGTTTCACCCCTCCACTTT.

This clonotype was detected many times. The genes are TRBV29-1 and TRBJ1-1; D gene ambiguous. V was clipped by 5 bases and J by 1 base, with 11 bases between them. The V gene's germline CDR1 is SQVTM and CDR2 ANQGSEA. This CDR3 is built from 13 residues. CDR3 in amino acids: CSVRNGWNTEAFF. The DNA of the CDR3 is TGCAGCGTTCGGAACGGGTGGAACACTGAAGCTTTCTTT.

This clonotype came up many times. This sequence joins TRBV7-3 and TRBJ2-7; 12 nucleotides agree with TRBD2. V lost 2 bases, J lost 10 bases, and 9 bases stayed unmatched. Germline values: CDR1 SGHTA, CDR2 FQGTGA. The CDR3 is 15 residues long. In DNA, the CDR3 is TGTGCCAGCAGCTTAGGACTAGCGGGACAACCGACTCAGTACTTC. Amino acids: CASSLGLAGQPTQYF.

Many counts were recorded for this clonotype. V is TRBV2 and J is TRBJ1-1, with D unclear. V lost 0 bases to trimming and J lost 4 bases, with 9 bases between them. Looked up from germline, CDR1 is SNHLY and CDR2 is FYNNEI. The CDR3 consists of 14 residues. The CDR3 region has the DNA TGTGCCAGCAGTGAAGCTTGGGCCGGCACTGAAGCTTTCTTT. This codes for CASSEAWAGTEAFF. The variable domain in full, completed from reference TRBV2 and TRBJ1-1, reads EPEVTQTPSHQVTQMGQEVILRCVPISNHLYFYWYRQILGQKVEFLVSFYNNEISEKSEIFDDQFSVERPDGSNFTLKIRSTKLEDSAMYFCASSEAWAGTEAFFGQGTRLTVV.

In its sample, this clonotype was seen many times. The chain couples TRBV20-1 to TRBJ2-3; TRBD2 matches 7 bases. The CDR3 is 13 amino acids. CDR1 DFQATT and CDR2 SNEGSKA come from the germline V gene (reference sequence). After removal of 5 bases from V and 1 base from J, the junction contained 3 bases not matched to a gene. The CDR3 reads CSAGGGGTDTQYF. The CDR3 DNA reads as TGCAGTGCTGGGGGAGGGGGCACAGATACGCAGTATTTT.

This clonotype was found many times. CDR3 sequence: CASSQVSAGLYNEQFF. The CDR3 DNA reads TGCGCCAGCAGCCAAGTATCGGCGGGGCTCTACAATGAGCAGTTCTTC. The chain has TRBV4-1 and TRBJ2-1; D might be TRBD2 (6 bases). In germline, CDR1 is MGHRA, CDR2 YSYEKL. The CDR3 consists of 16 residues. V was cut by 1 base and J by 3 bases, with 13 bases left in between.

This clonotype showed up many times. V usage is TRBV6-1 and J usage is TRBJ2-1, with TRBD2 matching over 14 bases. This CDR3 contains 15 residues. Germline V gene data show CDR1 as MNHNS and CDR2 as SASEGT. Losses at the gene ends were 5 bases for V and 8 bases for J; bases not matched to a gene: 5. The CDR3 DNA reads TGTGCCAGCAGTCCCGGGACTAGCGGGAGCGATGAGCAGTTCTTC. Protein product: CASSPGTSGSDEQFF.

This clonotype came up many times. The chain uses TRBV27 and TRBJ2-7, with TRBD2 identical over 7 bases. The V gene's germline CDR1 is MNHEY and CDR2 SMNVEV (reference sequence). The length of the CDR3 is 14 residues. V trimming: 0 bases; J trimming: 3 bases; junction bases outside the gene matches: 2. Here the CDR3 reads CASSLSQRGYEQYF. The CDR3 nucleotides read TGTGCCAGCAGTTTATCCCAGCGGGGCTACGAGCAGTACTTC.

V and J are TRBV6-1 and TRBJ2-3, with 7 bases that match TRBD1. CDR1 MNHNS and CDR2 SASEGT come from the germline V gene. This CDR3 spans 14 amino acids. With V trimmed by 2 bases and J by 4 bases, 3 bases remained unmatched. This CDR3 reads CASSERDSADTQYF. Written as DNA, the CDR3 is TGTGCCAGCAGTGAAAGGGACAGCGCAGATACGCAGTATTTT.

This clonotype has ten or more counts. This chain joins TRBV5-1 and TRBJ2-2; unclear D gene. The CDR3 spans 16 residues. Germline V gene sequence: CDR1 SGHRS, CDR2 YFSETQ. With 0 bases removed from V and 0 bases from J, the gap between germline ends came to 9 bases. The CDR3 nucleotides read TGCGCCAGCAGCTTGGGCGGAGTGGCGAACACCGGGGAGCTGTTTTTT. Its protein is CASSLGGVANTGELFF.

This clonotype was detected many times. The chain uses TRBV28 and TRBJ2-7; tentatively, D is TRBD2 (7 bases). Trimming took off 4 bases at V and 1 base at J, with 20 bases between the two ends. CDR3 length: 17 amino acids. Germline V gene data show CDR1 as MDHEN and CDR2 as SYDVKM. In DNA, the CDR3 is TGTGCCAGCAGTTCTAGGGGGGGGGGGACCCCTTCCTACGAGCAGTACTTC. It translates to CASSSRGGGTPSYEQYF. Full variable domain (missing parts from reference TRBV28 and TRBJ2-7): DVKVTQSSRYLVKRTGEKVFLECVQDMDHENMFWYRQDPGLGLRLIYFSYDVKMKEKGDIPEGYSVSREKKERFSLILESASTNQTSMYLCASSSRGGGTPSYEQYFGPGTRLTVT.

Concerning this clonotype: Because the CDR3 is missing its conserved closing phenylalanine or tryptophan, this is likely a read error. This chain uses TRBV6-1 with TRBJ1-5; D ambiguous. CDR3 size: 13 residues. V lost 7 bases and J 4 bases, leaving 11 bases between the germline ends. Germline V gene lookup returns CDR1 MNHNS and CDR2 SASEGT. CDR3 residues: CASNVRGNQPQHS. The CDR3 region has the DNA TGTGCCAGCAATGTTCGAGGAAATCAGCCCCAGCATTCT.

The chain has TRBV6-5 and TRBJ2-3; TRBD1 is a possible D gene (5 bases). There are 14 residues in the CDR3. The germline V gene encodes CDR1 MNHEY and CDR2 SVGAGI. The germline V and J ends were trimmed by 4 bases and 8 bases, with 16 bases remaining between them. The CDR3: CASSFPSDQGTQYF. DNA of the CDR3: TGTGCCAGCAGTTTTCCTAGTGACCAGGGTACGCAGTATTTT.

This clonotype was observed at least ten times. V gene TRBV10-2 combines with J gene TRBJ2-7, with D unclear. CDR3 length: 14 amino acids. V dropped 0 bases and J dropped 7 bases, with 13 bases sitting between them. Germline CDR1 reads WSHSY; CDR2 reads SAAADI. The CDR3 spells CASSESNSGGEQYF. In nucleotides, the CDR3 is TGCGCCAGCAGTGAGTCGAACTCGGGCGGAGAGCAGTACTTC.